This T cell receptor (beta chain) originates from a study of T cell repertoires in cytomegalovirus infection. Across the study: HLA-C-restricted CMV epitopes, recently identified, and well-studied HLA-B-restricted ones were used by the study. Signatures in public TCR beta sequences pointed to both CMV infection and matching HLA type. General study results and limits: CMV-specific HLA-C-restricted TCR beta clonotypes dominated the ex vivo response.

Concerning this clonotype itself: No antigen is known for it.

TCRdb recomputed calls from the reads with MiXCR, one row per CDR3 protein. Seen here are fewer than 1,000,000 distinct CDR3 sequences, around 29% observed once, and the top ten hold more than 12%. Trimming pared 7 bases from V and 3 bases from J, leaving 10 bases between. The CDR3 is 12 amino acids. In germline, CDR1 is SQVTM, CDR2 ANQGSEA. The receptor was derived from a human donor in good health (CMV status not recorded). Some clones in this sample may be carry-over from other donors' samples. Sequencing used cultured CD8+ T cells from PBMCs, obtained from culture after CMV antigen stimulation. The chain has TRBV29-1 and TRBJ2-1; D possibly corresponds to TRBD2 (5 bases). This CDR3 reads CSAVRDYNEQFF. In nucleotides, the CDR3 is TGCAGCGCTGTCCGGGACTACAATGAGCAGTTCTTC.